This passage covers 30 T cell receptor beta chains from one sample sequenced in a study of long-term antiretroviral therapy in people with HIV. A v3.0 immunoSEQ assay was performed at survey level. The protocol was immunoSEQ multiplex PCR, while the TCRdb copy is restricted to in-frame clones and leaves out a portion. The data show about 20,000 clones, under 90% seen once. The sample here was unsorted PBMCs, taken 1.9 years after starting antiretroviral therapy. These receptors were taken from a woman between 45 and 65 years old with HIV.

The chain employs TRBV28 and TRBJ2-3; 8 nucleotides line up with TRBD2. After removal of 5 bases from V and 3 bases from J, the junction contained 10 bases not matched to a gene. This CDR3 has 16 residues. CDR1 and CDR2 from the germline V gene are MDHEN and SYDVKM. This CDR3 is CASSGDSGARTDTQYF. Written as DNA, the CDR3 is TGTGCCAGCAGTGGGGATAGCGGGGCGAGGACAGATACGCAGTATTTT.

The chain combines TRBV7-9 with TRBJ2-7; D is possibly TRBD1 (6 bases). Deletions cut 4 bases from V and 3 bases from J, with 7 bases between. CDR3 length equals 12 residues. The germline V gene encodes CDR1 SEHNR and CDR2 FQNEAQ (reference sequence). Here the CDR3 DNA reads TGTGCCAGCAGCTGGGGGCTCTACGAGCAGTACTTC. This encodes CASSWGLYEQYF.

A single count supports this clone. The V gene is TRBV7-2, the J gene TRBJ1-4, with D tentatively TRBD1 (6 bases). CDR3 length: 16 residues. Germline-derived CDR1 and CDR2 are SGHTA and FQGNSA. V lost 2 bases and J 3 bases, leaving 13 bases between the germline ends. CDR3 nucleotides: TGTGCCAGCAGCTTAAGAGGGGGAGGAGCTAATGAAAAACTGTTTTTT. It is translated as CASSLRGGGANEKLFF.

The rearrangement joins TRBV30 to TRBJ2-5; 9 bases agree with TRBD2. The J segment lost 7 bases and the V segment lost 1 base, leaving 4 bases of the junction unmatched. This CDR3 is built from 13 residues. Per germline, CDR1 GTSNPN and CDR2 SVGIG (reference sequence). Here the CDR3 DNA reads TGTGCCTGGAGTGCTAGCGGGGACGGGACCCAGTACTTC. It encodes CAWSASGDGTQYF.

The V and J genes are TRBV9 and TRBJ2-1; the D gene is possibly TRBD2 (6 bases). V lost 3 bases to trimming and J lost 10 bases, with 14 bases between them. Germline V gene data show CDR1 as SGDLS and CDR2 as YYNGEE. The CDR3 has 13 amino acids. The CDR3 region has the DNA TGTGCCAGCAGCGGAGCACAGAGCGGGGAGCAGTTCTTC. As protein: CASSGAQSGEQFF.

The J gene is TRBJ1-5, the V gene TRBV30; TRBD1 is a possible D gene (5 bases). The CDR3 spans 15 residues. CDR1 and CDR2 (germline): GTSNPN, SVGIG (reference sequence). Trimming cost V 3 bases and J 2 bases, with 14 bases left between them. The CDR3 loop reads CAWSPRGVGNQPQHF. CDR3 DNA: TGTGCCTGGAGCCCGAGGGGTGTGGGCAATCAGCCCCAGCATTTT.

The chain is built from TRBV9 and TRBJ2-7; perhaps TRBD2 as D (6 bases). Germline assignment: CDR1 SGDLS and CDR2 YYNGEE. The CDR3 totals 14 residues. Trimming stripped 4 bases from V and 6 bases from J, with 17 bases between. The CDR3 bases are TGTGCCAGCAGCCCAGTAGTAGGAGGGAGCGAGCAGTACTTC. Protein sequence: CASSPVVGGSEQYF.

The rearrangement joins TRBV15 to TRBJ1-1; 7 bases line up with TRBD1. CDR3 length: 15 residues. From germline, CDR1 is LNHNV and CDR2 YYDKDF (reference sequence). With V trimmed by 3 bases and J by 0 bases, 4 bases remained unmatched. Written as DNA, the CDR3 is TGTGCCACCAGCAGCCCCAGGGGGGTGAACACTGAAGCTTTCTTT. It encodes CATSSPRGVNTEAFF.

The chain employs TRBV2 and TRBJ2-2, with D unclear. The CDR3 is 17 residues long. V lost 6 bases and J lost 3, with 20 bases in between. Per the germline V gene, CDR1 is SNHLY and CDR2 is FYNNEI. This CDR3 reads CASSRKVHLLYTGELFF. The CDR3 region has the DNA TGTGCCAGCAGCCGAAAGGTACACCTTCTTTACACCGGGGAGCTGTTTTTT. Supplemented by reference TRBV2 and TRBJ2-2, the full variable domain reads EPEVTQTPSHQVTQMGQEVILRCVPISNHLYFYWYRQILGQKVEFLVSFYNNEISEKSEIFDDQFSVERPDGSNFTLKIRSTKLEDSAMYFCASSRKVHLLYTGELFFGEGSRLTVL.

This clone was detected only once. The chain joins TRBV10-1 to TRBJ1-5; TRBD1 matches at 12 bases. The CDR3 consists of 20 residues. Unmatched junction bases numbered 15, after V lost 1 base and J lost 5 bases. The germline V gene encodes CDR1 WNHNN and CDR2 SYGVQD (reference sequence). CDR3 residues: CASSEFPVGTGGAGDQPQHF. CDR3 nucleotide sequence: TGCGCCAGCAGTGAGTTTCCGGTCGGGACAGGGGGCGCGGGAGATCAGCCCCAGCATTTT.

This chain uses TRBV7-2 with TRBJ2-7; the D is unclear. Germline CDR1 is SGHTA and CDR2 is FQGNSA. This CDR3 has 11 amino acids. V shed 5 bases and J shed 6 bases, with 8 bases lying between them. In DNA form, the CDR3 reads TGTGCCAGCAGCCCAGGATTCGAGCAGTACTTC. Residues: CASSPGFEQYF.

This clone was seen only a few times. The chain couples TRBV7-9 to TRBJ1-2; tentative D call: TRBD1 (5 bases). V lost 3 bases and J lost 14, with 16 bases in between. CDR1 and CDR2 from the germline V gene are SEHNR and FQNEAQ (reference sequence). The CDR3 has 12 residues. In DNA, the CDR3 is TGTGCCAGCAGCTTTCGGCAGGGTGGCGTTACCTTC. This translates into CASSFRQGGVTF.

The CDR3 here is CASVESTDTQYF. The DNA of the CDR3 is TGTGCCAGCGTAGAAAGCACAGATACGCAGTATTTT. This rearrangement joins TRBV7-9 to TRBJ2-3; D unresolved. The germline CDR1 and CDR2 sequences are SEHNR and FQNEAQ (reference sequence). The germline V and J ends were trimmed by 8 bases and 0 bases, with 6 bases remaining between them. CDR3 size: 12 residues.

The chain carries TRBV9 and TRBJ2-3; D is unclear. Germline CDR1 is SGDLS and CDR2 is YYNGEE. With 3 bases removed from V and 3 bases from J, the gap between germline ends came to 8 bases. This CDR3 contains 13 residues. Written as DNA, the CDR3 is TGTGCCAGCAGCGGATCCCAAACAGATACGCAGTATTTT. It translates to CASSGSQTDTQYF.

This clone appeared once. The rearrangement links TRBV19 to TRBJ1-2; TRBD1 is a possible D gene (5 bases). The V end was cut by 4 bases, the J end by 8 bases, with 14 bases between. CDR1 LNHDA and CDR2 SQIVND come from the germline V gene (reference sequence). The CDR3 loop spans 13 amino acids. CDR3 residues: CASSKEGRRGYTF. The DNA of the CDR3 is TGTGCCAGTAGTAAAGAGGGGCGCAGGGGCTACACCTTC.

The chain recombines TRBV13 with TRBJ2-3, with D unresolved. CDR1 PRHDT and CDR2 FYEKMQ come from the germline V gene (reference sequence). The CDR3 loop spans 20 amino acids. V dropped 1 base and J dropped 0 bases, with 23 bases sitting between them. The CDR3 DNA reads as TGTGCCAGCAGCTTAGATTCCCCGACATTGCACGAACATAGCACAGATACGCAGTATTTT. Its protein product is CASSLDSPTLHEHSTDTQYF.

J is TRBJ2-7 and V is TRBV29-1; the D gene is possibly TRBD2 (6 bases). Germline CDR1 SQVTM, CDR2 ANQGSEA. V was shortened by 1 base and J by 7 bases, with 17 bases between the two germline ends. The CDR3 consists of 14 residues. CDR3 sequence reads: CSVEGSSVGGEQYF. The CDR3 region has the DNA TGCAGCGTTGAAGGTTCTAGCGTGGGGGGAGAGCAGTACTTC.

The table lists this clone with a few counts. The chain joins TRBV4-1 to TRBJ1-6, with TRBD1 matching over 9 bases. Trimming removed 1 base from V and 3 bases from J; junction bases left unmatched: 7. Germline V gives CDR1 MGHRA, CDR2 YSYEKL. The CDR3 consists of 18 residues. The CDR3 spells CASSQVGTGIVYNSPLHF. The DNA of the CDR3 is TGCGCCAGCAGCCAAGTCGGGACAGGGATCGTCTATAATTCACCCCTCCACTTT.

The rearrangement links TRBV15 to TRBJ2-7; 10 bases fit TRBD2. After removal of 3 bases from V and 4 bases from J, the junction contained 3 bases not matched to a gene. Germline V gene lookup returns CDR1 LNHNV and CDR2 YYDKDF (reference sequence). The length of the CDR3 is 14 residues. The CDR3 spells CATSRGTSVYEQYF. DNA of the CDR3: TGTGCCACCAGCAGGGGGACTAGCGTTTACGAGCAGTACTTC.

This chain joins TRBV19 and TRBJ2-2, with TRBD2 matching over 8 bases. Germline V CDR1 and CDR2: LNHDA, SQIVND (reference sequence). The CDR3 is made up of 15 amino acids. V lost 3 bases and J lost 3; bases outside the gene matches: 3. Written as DNA, the CDR3 is TGTGCCAGTAGTATGGACGGGGGGGACACCGGGGAGCTGTTTTTT. Translated, it gives CASSMDGGDTGELFF.

This clone was recorded once. This chain connects TRBV12-5 to TRBJ1-5, with unresolved D. Looked up from germline, CDR1 is LGHNT and CDR2 is FRNRAP. The CDR3 runs 13 residues. Between the trimmed V and J ends, which lost 1 base and 3 bases, there was a span of 4 bases. CDR3 protein: CASGLEINQPQHF. The CDR3 DNA follows: TGTGCTAGTGGTTTGGAGATCAATCAGCCCCAGCATTTT.

This chain joins TRBV7-8 and TRBJ1-1; the D is unclear. Germline lookup yields CDR1 SGHVS and CDR2 FQNEAQ. The CDR3 consists of 13 residues. V dropped 2 bases and J dropped 6 bases, with 10 bases sitting between them. CDR3: CASSLRREAEAFF. The CDR3 DNA reads as TGTGCCAGCAGCTTACGTAGGGAGGCTGAAGCTTTCTTT.

The chain uses TRBV5-6 and TRBJ2-3, with TRBD2 as a possible D gene (5 bases). Trimming took 0 bases from V and 6 from J, leaving 17 bases between them. The V gene's germline CDR1 is SGHDT and CDR2 YYEEEE. The CDR3 consists of 16 residues. This chain's CDR3 is CASSLGPPNRGDTQYF. CDR3 DNA: TGTGCCAGCAGCTTGGGGCCACCTAACAGAGGGGATACGCAGTATTTT.

This chain joins TRBV30 and TRBJ1-2; D gene uncertain. CDR1 is GTSNPN, CDR2 SVGIG, per germline (reference sequence). V lost 0 bases and J lost 5, with 4 bases in between. The CDR3 is 11 residues long. The CDR3 here is CAWSVQYGYTF. Written as DNA, the CDR3 is TGTGCCTGGAGTGTACAATATGGCTACACCTTC.

In its sample, this clone was seen a few times. This chain links TRBV7-9 with TRBJ2-1, with D uncertain. V lost 5 bases and J 7 bases, leaving 6 bases between the germline ends. The germline V gene encodes CDR1 SEHNR and CDR2 FQNEAQ (reference sequence). The CDR3 spans 11 residues. Here the CDR3 DNA reads TGTGCCAGCAGCCGACATAATGAGCAGTTCTTC. Protein: CASSRHNEQFF.

The CDR3 sequence: CAWRDGRRTNSNQPQHF. In DNA form, the CDR3 reads TGTGCCTGGAGGGATGGACGGAGGACTAATAGCAATCAGCCCCAGCATTTT. The V call is TRBV30, the J call TRBJ1-5, with D uncertain. V dropped 3 bases and J dropped 0 bases, with 18 bases sitting between them. The CDR3 has 17 residues. Germline CDR1 is GTSNPN and CDR2 is SVGIG (reference sequence).

The CDR3 sequence is CASSYELDEGGAFF. The CDR3 nucleotides are TGTGCCAGCAGCTATGAACTGGACGAAGGGGGAGCTTTCTTT. The genes are TRBV9 and TRBJ1-1, with D possibly TRBD1 on 6 matching bases. Germline CDR1 SGDLS, CDR2 YYNGEE. Deletions cut 4 bases from V and 10 bases from J, with 20 bases between. The CDR3 has 14 residues.

The genes are TRBV6-5 and TRBJ1-2; D might be TRBD1 (5 bases). Germline V gene data show CDR1 as MNHEY and CDR2 as SVGAGI. V lost 2 bases and J 4 bases, leaving 11 bases between the germline ends. This CDR3 has 14 amino acids. This CDR3 is CASSYGGMGYGYTF. The CDR3 DNA is TGTGCCAGCAGTTACGGGGGAATGGGCTATGGCTACACCTTC.

The gene calls are TRBV7-2 and TRBJ1-4, with 10 nucleotides matching TRBD1. Germline V gene data show CDR1 as SGHTA and CDR2 as FQGNSA. CDR3 length: 15 residues. The V segment lost 6 bases and the J segment 5 bases; nucleotides outside the gene matches: 6. The CDR3 coding sequence is TGTGCCAGCAGTAGAGCGGGACAGGGGAATGAAAAACTGTTTTTT. This gives the protein CASSRAGQGNEKLFF.

CDR3 in amino acids: CASSPRMGQGGMNTEAFF. In nucleotides, the CDR3 is TGTGCCAGCTCACCAAGGATGGGACAGGGTGGGATGAACACTGAAGCTTTCTTT. The chain employs TRBV18 and TRBJ1-1, with 9 nucleotides matching TRBD1. Germline-derived CDR1 and CDR2 are KGHSH and LQKENI. V shed 2 bases, J shed 0 bases, and the junction held 10 bases outside the gene matches. CDR3 length: 18 amino acids.